The 31 T cell receptor beta chains listed next were all sequenced from one sample in a study of blood T cell repertoires in COVID-19 (dated by TCRdb to 2020 to 2022). The library was obtained by the immunoSEQ multiplex PCR assay. TCRdb retrieved this table from immuneACCESS and kept in-frame rearrangements only. Not all clones are present; in checked studies, unresolved V genes account for under half, and no reason is known for the remainder. This sample comprises about 110,000 clones, 84% of them detected only once. The ten top clones hold 13% to 15% of the sample. The specimen was peripheral blood. These receptor sequences come from a woman aged 55-70 years with acute or convalescent COVID-19.

The chain is built from TRBV19 and TRBJ2-2, with 14 bases lining up with TRBD2. V dropped 5 bases and J dropped 7; count of bases not matched to a gene: 9. Germline V CDR1 and CDR2: LNHDA, SQIVND (reference sequence). The CDR3 runs 17 residues. The CDR3 reads CASSPGLAGGIGGELFF. The CDR3 region has the DNA TGTGCCAGTAGTCCCGGACTAGCGGGAGGCATCGGCGGGGAGCTGTTTTTT.

This clone has just a few counts. This chain joins TRBV4-1 and TRBJ2-1, with TRBD2 as a possible D gene (5 bases). This CDR3 has 14 residues. The V gene lost 1 base and the J gene lost 10 bases, with 14 bases spanning the gap. Germline CDR1 is MGHRA and CDR2 is YSYEKL. CDR3 in DNA: TGCGCCAGCAGCCAAGGGACTGGCCCGCGAGAGCAGTTCTTC. Protein product: CASSQGTGPREQFF.

The chain links TRBV3-1 (or the pseudogene TRBV3-2) to TRBJ2-5, with TRBD2 identical over 13 bases. This CDR3 spans 18 amino acids. Trimming cost V 4 bases and J 0 bases; bases outside gene matches: 8. Looked up from germline, CDR1 is LGHDT and CDR2 is YNNKEL (reference sequence). Here the CDR3 DNA reads TGTGCCAGCAGCCCCCGGACTAGCGGGGGAACGTACCAAGAGACCCAGTACTTC. It yields the protein CASSPRTSGGTYQETQYF.

V and J are TRBV5-8 and TRBJ2-7; 7 bases agree with TRBD1. Germline V lookup: CDR1 SGHTS, CDR2 YDEGEE. CDR3 length: 13 amino acids. The CDR3 region is CATRRQGVYEQYF. Here the CDR3 DNA reads TGTGCAACCCGTCGACAGGGCGTATACGAGCAGTACTTC.

This rearrangement joins TRBV3-1 (or the pseudogene TRBV3-2) to TRBJ1-3, with TRBD1 matching over 8 bases. CDR1 is LGHDT, CDR2 YNNKEL, per germline (reference sequence). V dropped 4 bases and J dropped 0; count of bases not matched to a gene: 14. This CDR3 is built from 19 residues. CDR3 residues: CASSPFPLGTGLSGNTIYF. The CDR3 coding sequence is TGTGCCAGCAGCCCGTTCCCCTTGGGGACAGGCCTCTCTGGAAACACCATATATTTT.

The rearrangement links TRBV5-1 to TRBJ2-7; the D gene is possibly TRBD2 (7 bases). In germline, CDR1 is SGHRS, CDR2 YFSETQ. V was cut by 4 bases and J by 7 bases, with 15 bases left in between. The CDR3 extends over 13 amino acids. Written as DNA, the CDR3 is TGCGCCAGCAGCGCGGGGGCTCCGGGGGAGCAGTACTTC. Protein product: CASSAGAPGEQYF.

This clone was picked up one time. This chain connects TRBV10-3 to TRBJ2-7, with 9 bases fitting TRBD1. CDR1 is ENHRY and CDR2 is SYGVKD in the germline V gene. The CDR3 runs 14 residues. V shed 4 bases and J 4 bases; nucleotides not matched to a gene: 5. CDR3 residues: CAISAPDRGYEQYF. The DNA for the CDR3 is TGTGCCATCAGTGCCCCGGACAGGGGATACGAGCAGTACTTC.

In DNA form, the CDR3 reads TGTGCCAGCAGCTTACAGACCGGGACAGGGAATGAAGCTTTCTTT. Protein: CASSLQTGTGNEAFF. The chain employs TRBV7-2 and TRBJ1-1; TRBD1 aligns across 9 bases. The CDR3 has 15 amino acids. V gave up 2 bases and J gave up 7 bases; unmatched junction bases: 8. The germline gives CDR1 SGHTA, CDR2 FQGNSA.

J is TRBJ1-1 and V is TRBV6-5; D not resolved. This CDR3 region has 14 residues. V lost 4 bases to trimming and J lost 0 bases, with 9 bases between them. Germline V gene lookup returns CDR1 MNHEY and CDR2 SVGAGI. Here the CDR3 reads CASSSLNLNTEAFF. CDR3 nucleotides: TGTGCCAGCAGTTCGTTAAACTTGAACACTGAAGCTTTCTTT.

This clone showed up just a few times. CDR3 nucleotide sequence: TGTGCCAGCACTATCAGGGTTGATCAGCCCCAGCATTTT. Translation: CASTIRVDQPQHF. The gene calls are TRBV2 and TRBJ1-5; the D gene is possibly TRBD1 (5 bases). Trimming removed 7 bases at V and 5 bases at J, with 12 bases between. This CDR3 contains 13 residues. Per the germline V gene, CDR1 is SNHLY and CDR2 is FYNNEI.

A single count supports this clone. J is TRBJ1-1 and V is TRBV5-1; D is perhaps TRBD1 (5 bases). The CDR3 consists of 16 residues. The ends were cut back, 6 bases at V and 0 bases at J, with 18 bases in the middle. CDR1 is SGHRS, CDR2 YFSETQ, per germline. CDR3 sequence (DNA): TGCGCCAGCACGATGACCCCGGGACTTCTGAACACTGAAGCTTTCTTT. It specifies CASTMTPGLLNTEAFF.

The chain is built from TRBV30 and TRBJ2-3; 10 bases are shared with TRBD2. The germline gives CDR1 GTSNPN, CDR2 SVGIG (reference sequence). The CDR3 is made up of 14 amino acids. V was clipped by 4 bases and J by 5 bases; unmatched bases: 6. CDR3 sequence: CAWTLASGRDTQYF. Here the CDR3 DNA reads TGTGCCTGGACTCTGGCTAGCGGGAGAGATACGCAGTATTTT.

The chain has TRBV13 and TRBJ2-5, with TRBD2 matching over 11 bases. The CDR3 sequence is 15 residues long. The ends lost 6 bases at V and 3 bases at J; junction bases unmatched: 6. Germline CDR1 and CDR2: PRHDT and FYEKMQ (reference sequence). The CDR3 DNA reads as TGTGCCAGCAGACGCCTAGCGGGGGGAAAAGAGACCCAGTACTTC. It encodes CASRRLAGGKETQYF. Full variable domain (remainder filled in from reference TRBV13 and TRBJ2-5): AAGVIQSPRHLIKEKRETATLKCYPIPRHDTVYWYQQGPGQDPQFLISFYEKMQSDKGSIPDRFSAQQFSDYHSELNMSSLELGDSALYFCASRRLAGGKETQYFGPGTRLLVL.

This rearrangement joins TRBV7-9 to TRBJ2-7, with 7 nucleotides matching TRBD1. The length of the CDR3 is 13 residues. The germline CDR1 and CDR2 sequences are SEHNR and FQNEAQ (reference sequence). V gave up 5 bases and J gave up 5 bases; unmatched junction bases: 6. CDR3 sequence reads: CASSLRGGNEQYF. The CDR3 coding sequence is TGTGCCAGCAGCCTTAGAGGGGGCAACGAGCAGTACTTC.

V is TRBV10-3 and J is TRBJ2-7; 10 bases are shared with TRBD2. From germline, CDR1 is ENHRY and CDR2 SYGVKD. The CDR3 contains 16 residues. The V and J ends lost 5 bases and 4 bases, in that order; junction bases with no gene match: 11. The CDR3 spells CAISSASGSQRYEQYF. Written as DNA, the CDR3 is TGTGCCATCAGTTCGGCTAGCGGGAGTCAGAGATACGAGCAGTACTTC.

This chain joins TRBV5-1 and TRBJ2-3, with D possibly TRBD1 on 5 matching bases. Germline CDR1 and CDR2: SGHRS and YFSETQ. Trimming pared 0 bases from V and 5 bases from J, leaving 13 bases between. CDR3 size: 15 residues. The chain's CDR3 is CASSLATAQGDTQYF. The CDR3 region has the DNA TGCGCCAGCAGCTTGGCAACAGCCCAGGGAGATACGCAGTATTTT.

The chain joins TRBV9 to TRBJ1-2, with 8 bases lining up with TRBD1. The germline V gene encodes CDR1 SGDLS and CDR2 YYNGEE. V shed 4 bases and J 5 bases; nucleotides not matched to a gene: 7. The CDR3 has 14 amino acids. The CDR3 DNA is TGTGCCAGCAGCCCGAACAGACAGGGGTATGGCTACACCTTC. This gives the protein CASSPNRQGYGYTF.

This chain joins TRBV28 and TRBJ2-1, with TRBD2 as a possible D gene (5 bases). This CDR3 is 14 amino acids long. Trimming left V 7 bases short and J 2 bases short, with 12 bases between. Germline CDR1 and CDR2: MDHEN and SYDVKM. Here the CDR3 reads CASIAPGAYNEQFF. The CDR3 nucleotides are TGTGCCAGCATTGCGCCCGGGGCCTACAATGAGCAGTTCTTC.

The V and J genes are TRBV6-5 and TRBJ1-1; D remains ambiguous. Germline V gene lookup returns CDR1 MNHEY and CDR2 SVGAGI. The CDR3 extends over 13 amino acids. V was pared by 4 bases and J by 1 base, with 7 bases between. The CDR3 reads CASSSAANTEAFF. For the CDR3, the DNA is TGTGCCAGCAGTTCTGCGGCGAACACTGAAGCTTTCTTT.

This chain connects TRBV3-1 (or the pseudogene TRBV3-2) to TRBJ2-3; the D gene is possibly TRBD2 (6 bases). The CDR3 has 15 residues. Trimming shortened V by 1 base and J by 6 bases, and 14 bases separated the two germline ends. Germline CDR1 is LGHDT and CDR2 is YNNKEL (reference sequence). The CDR3, as DNA: TGTGCCAGCAGCCAAGTTGTGGGGGGAGATGATACGCAGTATTTT. Residues: CASSQVVGGDDTQYF.

This rearrangement joins TRBV5-4 to TRBJ1-1, with D unresolved. CDR3 length: 14 amino acids. Germline CDR1 reads SGHNT; CDR2 reads YYREEE (reference sequence). Trimming shortened V by 0 bases and J by 4 bases, and 10 bases separated the two germline ends. For the CDR3, the DNA is TGTGCCAGCAGCTTGGGGAGAGGTGTCACTGAAGCTTTCTTT. Residues: CASSLGRGVTEAFF.

The rearrangement links TRBV3-1 (or the pseudogene TRBV3-2) to TRBJ1-4; TRBD1 matches 9 bases. J was trimmed by 5 bases and V by 3 bases; bases with no gene match: 7. CDR1 and CDR2 (germline): LGHDT, YNNKEL (reference sequence). The CDR3 has 16 residues. CDR3 bases: TGTGCCAGCAGCCAGGCTACCGGGACAGGGAATGAAAAACTGTTTTTT. Amino acids: CASSQATGTGNEKLFF.

This clone was seen more than once but under ten times. The chain employs TRBV5-5 and TRBJ2-7; TRBD2 aligns across 9 bases. CDR3 size: 16 residues. Trimming took 0 bases from V and 0 from J; bases not matched to a gene: 4. Looked up from germline, CDR1 is SGHKS and CDR2 is YYEKEE (reference sequence). CDR3 loop: CASSLDSGGYSYEQYF. DNA for the CDR3: TGTGCCAGCAGCTTGGATAGCGGGGGTTACTCCTACGAGCAGTACTTC.

This chain connects TRBV7-8 to TRBJ2-5; possible D gene TRBD2, 7 bases. Germline lookup yields CDR1 SGHVS and CDR2 FQNEAQ. This CDR3 contains 16 residues. V was pared by 2 bases and J by 4 bases, with 17 bases between. DNA of the CDR3: TGTGCCAGCAGCTTACTCGGCGGGAGAGGGGGAGAGACCCAGTACTTC. Amino acids: CASSLLGGRGGETQYF.

The rearrangement links TRBV19 to TRBJ2-1, with no clear D. The CDR3 length is 11 residues. CDR1 is LNHDA, CDR2 SQIVND, per germline (reference sequence). V lost 4 bases, J lost 4 bases, and 2 bases lay in between. The CDR3 bases are TGTGCCAGTAGTACGTACAATGAGCAGTTCTTC. It translates to CASSTYNEQFF.

The chain has TRBV5-6 and TRBJ1-4, with D tentatively TRBD1 (5 bases). This CDR3 has 13 residues. In germline, CDR1 is SGHDT, CDR2 YYEEEE. Trimming took off 3 bases at V and 6 bases at J, with 9 bases between the two ends. In nucleotides, the CDR3 is TGTGCCAGCAGCTCTGACAGCTATGAAAAACTGTTTTTT. It encodes CASSSDSYEKLFF.

This clone was seen a few times. This rearrangement joins TRBV18 to TRBJ1-4; a weak D match, TRBD1 (6 bases). The germline gives CDR1 KGHSH, CDR2 LQKENI. The CDR3 extends over 13 amino acids. V was pared by 1 base and J by 11 bases, with 11 bases between. The CDR3 DNA follows: TGTGCCAGCTCACCACGGGCAGGGGTCAAACTGTTTTTT. It is translated as CASSPRAGVKLFF.

The J gene is TRBJ1-2, the V gene TRBV12-3 or TRBV12-4; perhaps TRBD1 as D (5 bases). Trimming removed 6 bases from V and 5 bases from J, with 10 bases in between. The CDR3 extends over 12 amino acids. The CDR3 is CASSQGEYGYTF. In nucleotides, the CDR3 is TGTGCCAGCAGCCAAGGGGAATATGGCTACACCTTC.

In this sample, this clone turned up once. This chain uses TRBV7-2 with TRBJ1-2; no clear D. The V gene's germline CDR1 is SGHTA and CDR2 FQGNSA. The V gene lost 1 base and the J gene lost 3 bases, with 9 bases spanning the gap. The CDR3 consists of 14 residues. Here the CDR3 DNA reads TGTGCCAGCAGCTTAGTCGGGAGCGACTATGGCTACACCTTC. This encodes CASSLVGSDYGYTF.

This clone was detected ten times or more. J is TRBJ1-2 and V is TRBV18; D is unresolved. The CDR3 sequence is 15 residues long. Germline-derived CDR1 and CDR2 are KGHSH and LQKENI. Trimming took off 0 bases at V and 0 bases at J, with 8 bases between the two ends. CDR3 sequence: CASSPPAGTNYGYTF. CDR3 DNA: TGTGCCAGCTCACCACCGGCCGGGACTAACTATGGCTACACCTTC. Combining the CDR3 with reference TRBV18 and TRBJ1-2 gives the whole variable domain NAGVMQNPRHLVRRRGQEARLRCSPMKGHSHVYWYRQLPEEGLKFMVYLQKENIIDESGMPKERFSAEFPKEGPSILRIQQVVRGDSAAYFCASSPPAGTNYGYTFGSGTRLTVV.

J is TRBJ1-4 and V is TRBV3-1 (or the pseudogene TRBV3-2); TRBD1 is a possible D gene (6 bases). The V gene's germline CDR1 is LGHDT and CDR2 YNNKEL (reference sequence). V was clipped by 0 bases and J by 0 bases, with 8 bases between them. CDR3 length: 16 residues. The CDR3 sequence: CASSQDEGATNEKLFF. CDR3 in DNA: TGTGCCAGCAGCCAAGATGAGGGGGCAACTAATGAAAAACTGTTTTTT.